A single T cell receptor (beta chain) is shown here with its context. Antigen specificity is unknown. This sample was included in a study of CD8 T cells in ankylosing spondylitis. Libraries of TCR beta came from quantitative 5'-RACE with molecular barcodes. TCRdb reprocessed the 5' RACE reads via MiXCR and lists one record per CDR3 protein. The table records around 890,000 distinct CDR3 sequences, about 12% of them present only once. Study conclusions and caveats: Earlier reports found some motif variants in synovial fluid and blood in reactive arthritis. Ankylosing spondylitis blood appeared to carry a characteristic TCR beta motif of several highly homologous variants. Reportedly, matched ankylosing spondylitis synovial fluid was significantly enriched for disease-linked clones. CD8+ by phenotype, disease-linked clones were relatively rare in peripheral blood.

Germline CDR1 reads MNHEY; CDR2 reads SMNVEV (reference sequence). V was pared by 2 bases and J by 5 bases, with 10 bases of the junction left unmatched. The CDR3 sequence is 17 residues long. The TCR originated in a male donor with ankylosing spondylitis. V is TRBV27 and J is TRBJ2-5; the match to TRBD2 covers 11 bases. The sequenced material came from blood, either unsorted or a sorted T cell fraction (not recorded which). The CDR3 spells CASSLVSGRGFFETQYF. CDR3 sequence (DNA): TGTGCCAGCAGTTTAGTTAGCGGGAGGGGGTTTTTCGAGACCCAGTACTTC.